Listed here are 21 T cell receptor beta chains from one sample, sequenced in a study of blood T cell repertoires in COVID-19. Sequenced by immunoSEQ multiplex PCR; TCRdb stores in-frame clones only, minus some. The sample records 200,000 to 250,000 clones, 65% to 90% being singletons. Sequences were obtained from PBMCs or T cells enriched from blood (not recorded which). These receptors were taken from a woman aged 40 to 50 with acute COVID-19.

The V and J genes are TRBV19 and TRBJ1-3; D is uncertain. The V gene's germline CDR1 is LNHDA and CDR2 SQIVND (reference sequence). The CDR3 consists of 14 residues. V lost 4 bases and J 2 bases, leaving 9 bases between the germline ends. CDR3 nucleotide sequence: TGTGCCAGTAGTACCCCCGGGACTGGAAACACCATATATTTT. It translates to CASSTPGTGNTIYF.

In this sample, this clone turned up a few times. The gene calls are TRBV19 and TRBJ2-4, with D perhaps matching TRBD1 (6 bases). The CDR3 has 19 amino acids. V lost 4 bases and J lost 0, with 22 bases in between. Per germline, CDR1 LNHDA and CDR2 SQIVND (reference sequence). CDR3 amino acids: CASSKGGIRRTIAKNIQYF. The CDR3 coding sequence is TGTGCCAGTAGTAAAGGGGGAATACGCAGGACCATAGCCAAAAACATTCAGTACTTC. The full variable domain, rest sourced from reference TRBV19 and TRBJ2-4, is DGGITQSPKYLFRKEGQNVTLSCEQNLNHDAMYWYRQDPGQGLRLIYYSQIVNDFQKGDIAEGYSVSREKKESFPLTVTSAQKNPTAFYLCASSKGGIRRTIAKNIQYFGAGTRLSVL.

V and J are TRBV12-5 and TRBJ1-2, with a tentative D call TRBD1 (5 bases). The CDR3 extends over 13 amino acids. The ends were cut back, 7 bases at V and 8 bases at J, with 17 bases in the middle. In germline, CDR1 is LGHNT, CDR2 FRNRAP. The CDR3 bases are TGTGCTAGTGATGGAGGGGACTATGGGGGCTACACCTTC. Residues: CASDGGDYGGYTF.

This chain joins TRBV7-2 and TRBJ2-2; the match to TRBD2 covers 15 bases. The CDR3 length is 17 residues. V shed 4 bases and J 6 bases; nucleotides not matched to a gene: 6. The germline CDR1 and CDR2 sequences are SGHTA and FQGNSA. CDR3 bases: TGTGCCAGCAGCTCCGATTGGACTAGCGGGAGGGCCGGGGAGCTGTTTTTT. This encodes CASSSDWTSGRAGELFF.

This chain connects TRBV7-3 to TRBJ2-2, with a tentative D call TRBD1 (6 bases). The germline CDR1 and CDR2 sequences are SGHTA and FQGTGA. This CDR3 is 12 amino acids long. V was clipped by 2 bases and J by 9 bases, with 7 bases between them. The CDR3 DNA sequence: TGTGCCAGCAGCTTACAGGGGTGGGAGCTGTTTTTT. Its protein product is CASSLQGWELFF. The variable domain in full, completed from reference TRBV7-3 and TRBJ2-2, reads GAGVSQTPSNKVTEKGKYVELRCDPISGHTALYWYRQSLGQGPEFLIYFQGTGAADDSGLPNDRFFAVRPEGSVSTLKIQRTERGDSAVYLCASSLQGWELFFGEGSRLTVL.

The chain is built from TRBV7-8 and TRBJ1-5; 9 nucleotides align to TRBD1. Germline loops: CDR1 SGHVS, CDR2 FQNEAQ. V shed 2 bases, J shed 8 bases, and the junction held 13 bases outside the gene matches. This CDR3 comprises 17 residues. DNA for the CDR3: TGTGCCAGCAGCTTATCGTCTATCCGGGACAGGGTGAAGCCCCAGCATTTT. As protein: CASSLSSIRDRVKPQHF.

The rearrangement links TRBV28 to TRBJ1-2; a weak D match, TRBD1 (6 bases). V lost 6 bases to trimming and J lost 8 bases, with 19 bases between them. The germline gives CDR1 MDHEN, CDR2 SYDVKM. The CDR3 sequence is 14 residues long. The CDR3, as DNA: TGTGCCAGCAGGCTCGGGGGGGGCCAGTGGGGCTACACCTTC. It translates to CASRLGGGQWGYTF.

The chain has TRBV5-1 and TRBJ2-3; 7 bases align to TRBD2. CDR1 SGHRS and CDR2 YFSETQ come from the germline V gene. Trimming at V came to 7 bases and at J to 5 bases, leaving 4 bases not matched to a gene. The CDR3 is made up of 12 amino acids. CDR3 in DNA: TGCGCCAGCGGGGCGGGAGAAGATACGCAGTATTTT. Translated: CASGAGEDTQYF.

This rearrangement joins TRBV4-1 to TRBJ1-2; 9 nucleotides align to TRBD1. CDR1 and CDR2 (germline): MGHRA, YSYEKL. The ends lost 4 bases at V and 4 bases at J; junction bases unmatched: 10. The CDR3 totals 16 residues. CDR3 bases: TGCGCCAGCAGCCCCGCCGGGACAGGGAATCTCTATGGCTACACCTTC. Translated, it gives CASSPAGTGNLYGYTF.

The CDR3 reads CASSAGLAGAVDTQYF. The CDR3 DNA reads as TGTGCCAGCAGCGCAGGACTAGCGGGAGCGGTAGATACGCAGTATTTT. The chain couples TRBV4-2 to TRBJ2-3, with 13 bases identical to TRBD2. V shed 5 bases, J shed 5 bases, and the junction held 7 bases outside the gene matches. The CDR3 sequence is 16 residues long. The germline gives CDR1 LGHNA, CDR2 YNFKEQ.

This chain joins TRBV3-1 (or the pseudogene TRBV3-2) and TRBJ1-5; TRBD1 agrees at 11 bases. The CDR3 is made up of 14 amino acids. J lost 7 bases, V lost 5 bases, and 4 bases had no gene match. Germline V lookup: CDR1 LGHDT, CDR2 YNNKEL (reference sequence). Here the CDR3 reads CASSVGTGGQPQHF. The CDR3 nucleotides are TGTGCCAGCAGCGTAGGGACAGGGGGGCAGCCCCAGCATTTT.

The chain uses TRBV28 and TRBJ1-1, with TRBD1 matching 10 bases. V lost 10 bases to trimming and J lost 6 bases; unmatched junction nucleotides: 11. The CDR3 runs 14 residues. Germline-derived CDR1 and CDR2 are MDHEN and SYDVKM. The CDR3 reads CATEGQGSKAEAFF. The CDR3 DNA reads TGTGCCACCGAGGGACAGGGGTCTAAAGCTGAAGCTTTCTTT.

The chain recombines TRBV7-8 with TRBJ2-7, with a tentative D call TRBD2 (5 bases). This CDR3 is built from 15 residues. CDR1 and CDR2 from the germline V gene are SGHVS and FQNEAQ. The V gene lost 4 bases and the J gene lost 4 bases, with 17 bases spanning the gap. The CDR3 is CASSSPLRTPYEQYF. The CDR3 coding sequence is TGTGCCAGCAGCTCCCCTCTTAGGACTCCTTACGAGCAGTACTTC. Variable domain in full (rest from reference TRBV7-8 and TRBJ2-7): GAGVSQSPRYKVAKRGQDVALRCDPISGHVSLFWYQQALGQGPEFLTYFQNEAQLDKSGLPSDRFFAERPEGSVSTLKIQRTQQEDSAVYLCASSSPLRTPYEQYFGPGTRLTVT.

The chain uses TRBV7-2 and TRBJ1-5, with 9 bases that match TRBD1. The germline CDR1 and CDR2 sequences are SGHTA and FQGNSA. After removal of 1 base from V and 8 bases from J, the junction contained 0 bases not matched to a gene. This CDR3 comprises 13 residues. The CDR3 sequence: CASSLGQGEPQHF. For the CDR3, the DNA is TGTGCCAGCAGCTTAGGACAGGGGGAGCCCCAGCATTTT.

This clone came up once. The CDR3 DNA is TGCAGCGTTCGGACAGGAGGGAATGAAAAACTGTTTTTT. Protein: CSVRTGGNEKLFF. The chain uses TRBV29-1 and TRBJ1-4, with TRBD1 matching 7 bases. Per germline, CDR1 SQVTM and CDR2 ANQGSEA. This CDR3 comprises 13 residues. V trimming: 5 bases; J trimming: 5 bases; junction bases outside the gene matches: 5.

The chain combines TRBV28 with TRBJ1-2; D not resolved. Trimming cost V 5 bases and J 2 bases, with 6 bases left between them. Germline-derived CDR1 and CDR2 are MDHEN and SYDVKM. CDR3 length: 12 amino acids. This chain's CDR3 is CASSRLNYGYTF. The CDR3 region has the DNA TGTGCCAGCAGTAGACTAAACTATGGCTACACCTTC.

The V and J genes are TRBV28 and TRBJ2-2; 7 positions match TRBD2. With V trimmed by 0 bases and J by 4 bases, 5 bases remained unmatched. The CDR3 consists of 16 residues. CDR1 is MDHEN and CDR2 is SYDVKM in the germline V gene. CDR3 protein: CASSLWGRVGTGELFF. CDR3 sequence (DNA): TGTGCCAGCAGTTTATGGGGGAGGGTAGGCACCGGGGAGCTGTTTTTT.

The genes are TRBV28 and TRBJ2-2; D not certain. This CDR3 has 15 residues. Trimming shortened V by 3 bases and J by 5 bases, and 13 bases separated the two germline ends. The germline CDR1 and CDR2 sequences are MDHEN and SYDVKM. The CDR3 sequence: CASSFRGRPTGELFF. Written as DNA, the CDR3 is TGTGCCAGCAGTTTTCGTGGCAGGCCGACCGGGGAGCTGTTTTTT.

This chain uses TRBV24-1 with TRBJ1-4; D ambiguous. Germline V gene data show CDR1 as KGHDR and CDR2 as SFDVKD. V gave up 6 bases and J gave up 8 bases, with 18 bases separating them. This CDR3 is built from 15 residues. The CDR3 sequence is CATSSVRPRREKLFF. For the CDR3, the DNA is TGTGCCACCAGTTCCGTTCGCCCTAGGAGGGAAAAACTGTTTTTT.

The chain combines TRBV7-8 with TRBJ2-1; D is uncertain. Trimming removed 1 base at V and 10 bases at J, with 11 bases between. Per germline, CDR1 SGHVS and CDR2 FQNEAQ. This CDR3 spans 13 amino acids. The CDR3, as DNA: TGTGCCAGCAGCTTAGAGCGCTGGAGCGAGCAGTTCTTC. It yields the protein CASSLERWSEQFF.

This chain joins TRBV11-2 and TRBJ2-1; 11 bases match TRBD2. This CDR3 has 16 amino acids. Germline V lookup: CDR1 SGHAT, CDR2 FQNNGV. Trimming cost V 5 bases and J 2 bases; bases outside gene matches: 5. The CDR3 DNA sequence: TGTGCCAGCAGCCTTAGCGGGAGGGCCGCCTACAATGAGCAGTTCTTC. Protein product: CASSLSGRAAYNEQFF. Full variable domain (missing parts from reference TRBV11-2 and TRBJ2-1): EAGVAQSPRYKIIEKRQSVAFWCNPISGHATLYWYQQILGQGPKLLIQFQNNGVVDDSQLPKDRFSAERLKGVDSTLKIQPAKLEDSAVYLCASSLSGRAAYNEQFFGPGTRLTVL.